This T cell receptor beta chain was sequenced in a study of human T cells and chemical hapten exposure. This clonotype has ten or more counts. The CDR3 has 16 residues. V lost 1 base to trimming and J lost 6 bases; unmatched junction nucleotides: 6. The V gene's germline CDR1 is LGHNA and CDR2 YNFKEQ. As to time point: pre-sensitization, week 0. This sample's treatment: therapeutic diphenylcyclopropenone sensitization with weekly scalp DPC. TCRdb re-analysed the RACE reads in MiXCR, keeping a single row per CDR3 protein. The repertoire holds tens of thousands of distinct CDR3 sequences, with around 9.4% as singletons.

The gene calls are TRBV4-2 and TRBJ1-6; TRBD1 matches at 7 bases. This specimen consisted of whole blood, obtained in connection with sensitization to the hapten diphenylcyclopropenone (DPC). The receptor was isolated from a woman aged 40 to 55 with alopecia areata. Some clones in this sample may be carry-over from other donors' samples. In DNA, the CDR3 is TGTGCCAGCAGCCAAGCCCCGCAGGGGGGTAATTCACCCCTCCACTTT. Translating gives CASSQAPQGGNSPLHF.